Listed below are T cell receptor beta chains from one sample, sequenced in a study of cytomegalovirus exposure and HLA in healthy donors. Assay: immunoSEQ multiplex PCR; the TCRdb copy retains only in-frame clones and omits some. The top ten clones hold about 2.3% of a sample with around 280,000 clones, 70% to 90% of them seen once. Sample: PBMCs. The receptor set was obtained from a woman aged 18-29 years in good health and CMV-seronegative. The CDR3 runs from the conserved cysteine through the conserved F or W. A D gene is named only where the DNA matches it firmly. Clone size, where shown, is once, few, many, or a class for clones that have expanded.

v_call,clone_size,j_call,d_call,cdr3_aa,cdr3_nt
TRBV4-1,few,TRBJ1-3,-,CASSQDNGNTIYF,TGCGCCAGCAGCCAAGATAATGGAAACACCATATATTTT
TRBV5-6,-,TRBJ1-1,-,CASSLARESMNTEAFF,TGTGCCAGCAGCTTGGCGCGGGAATCAATGAACACTGAAGCTTTCTTT
TRBV7-9,-,TRBJ1-2,TRBD1,CASSSPGRQGNYGYTF,TGTGCCAGCAGCTCTCCGGGGCGACAGGGTAACTATGGCTACACCTTC
TRBV14,-,TRBJ2-7,TRBD1,CASSQPGQGYEQYF,TGTGCCAGCAGCCAACCCGGACAGGGCTACGAGCAGTACTTC
TRBV7-3,-,TRBJ2-2,-,CASSPNSYTGELFF,TGTGCCAGCAGCCCAAACTCCTACACCGGGGAGCTGTTTTTT
TRBV15,once,TRBJ1-4,TRBD1,CATSRVGGTVTNEKLFF,TGTGCCACCAGCAGAGTTGGGGGGACAGTTACTAATGAAAAACTGTTTTTT
TRBV10-2,-,TRBJ2-7,TRBD1,CASSDRGAYEQYF,TGCGCCAGCTCGGACAGGGGCGCCTACGAGCAGTACTTC
TRBV10-3,-,TRBJ1-4,-,CAISEGAGEKLFF,TGTGCCATCAGTGAGGGGGCCGGAGAAAAACTGTTTTTT
TRBV11-3,few,TRBJ2-3,TRBD1,CASSIRQGPTDTQYF,TGTGCCAGCAGCATCAGACAGGGGCCCACAGATACGCAGTATTTT
TRBV9,few,TRBJ1-1,-,CASSVGSEGNTEAFF,TGTGCCAGCAGCGTAGGATCAGAGGGGAACACTGAAGCTTTCTTT
TRBV5-1,-,TRBJ1-3,TRBD1,CASSLTGGAENTIYF,TGCGCCAGCAGCTTGACAGGGGGCGCAGAGAACACCATATATTTT
TRBV19,-,TRBJ1-2,-,CASSPPGRYYGYTF,TGTGCCAGTAGTCCGCCGGGGAGGTACTATGGCTACACCTTC
TRBV19,-,TRBJ2-2,-,CASSSRTVHGELFF,TGTGCCAGTAGTTCACGGACAGTACACGGGGAGCTGTTTTTT
TRBV30,few,TRBJ1-2,-,CAWSDTYYGYTF,TGTGCCTGGAGTGACACCTACTATGGCTACACCTTC
TRBV5-1,-,TRBJ2-1,-,CASIGSSYNEQFF,TGCGCCAGCATCGGGAGCTCCTACAATGAGCAGTTCTTC
TRBV19,few,TRBJ1-5,TRBD1,CASSPGTGNNQPQHF,TGTGCCAGTAGCCCCGGGACAGGTAACAATCAGCCCCAGCATTTT
TRBV27,-,TRBJ2-1,-,CASSLSRAPYNEQFF,TGTGCCAGCAGTTTAAGCAGGGCACCCTACAATGAGCAGTTCTTC
TRBV10-1,-,TRBJ1-1,TRBD1,CASSDRGYTEAFF,TGCGCCAGCAGTGACAGGGGGTACACTGAAGCTTTCTTT
TRBV5-1,-,TRBJ1-1,-,CASSMAGYEVSEAFF,TGCGCCAGCTCCATGGCAGGGTATGAGGTTAGTGAAGCTTTCTTT
TRBV5-1,-,TRBJ1-1,-,CASSLLQGYGKYVVNTEAFF,TGCGCCAGCAGCTTGTTGCAGGGCTATGGGAAATACGTTGTGAACACTGAAGCTTTCTTT
TRBV15,-,TRBJ2-1,-,CATSRDQAANEQFF,TGTGCCACCAGCAGAGATCAAGCTGCCAATGAGCAGTTCTTC
TRBV11-2,-,TRBJ2-5,TRBD2,CASSLRKKTSGDREETQYF,TGTGCCAGCAGCTTAAGGAAGAAGACTAGCGGGGATCGGGAAGAGACCCAGTACTTC
TRBV30,-,TRBJ2-1,TRBD2,CAYDPYTSGDYNEQFF,TGTGCCTATGACCCATATACTAGCGGGGATTACAATGAGCAGTTCTTC
TRBV5-5,once,TRBJ1-1,TRBD1,CASSLLYRGRNTEAFF,TGTGCCAGCAGCTTGTTATACAGGGGAAGGAACACTGAAGCTTTCTTT
TRBV28,-,TRBJ2-2,TRBD2,CASSLVLAGLNTGELFF,TGTGCCAGCAGTTTAGTCCTAGCGGGGTTAAACACCGGGGAGCTGTTTTTT
TRBV4-1,-,TRBJ1-1,TRBD1,CASSQPRGQVNTEAFF,TGCGCCAGCAGCCAGCCGCGCGGACAGGTGAACACTGAAGCTTTCTTT
TRBV6-5,-,TRBJ1-1,-,CASSYFRAGTEAFF,TGTGCCAGCAGTTATTTTAGGGCGGGGACTGAAGCTTTCTTT
TRBV19,-,TRBJ1-1,-,CASSISLATEAFF,TGTGCCAGTAGTATTTCGTTGGCAACTGAAGCTTTCTTT
TRBV9,-,TRBJ2-3,-,CASSVGADQLTDTQYF,TGTGCCAGCAGCGTAGGAGCGGACCAACTTACAGATACGCAGTATTTT
TRBV7-6,-,TRBJ2-3,-,CASSTYSTDTQYF,TGTGCCAGCAGCACCTACAGCACAGATACGCAGTATTTT
TRBV5-1,once,TRBJ2-5,TRBD1,CASSPGTGTGETQYF,TGCGCCAGCAGCCCTGGGACAGGGACAGGGGAGACCCAGTACTTC
TRBV19,few,TRBJ1-2,-,CASSPFGYEGYGYTF,TGTGCCAGTAGCCCCTTCGGGTATGAGGGCTATGGCTACACCTTC
TRBV7-6,-,TRBJ2-5,-,CASSLREETQYF,TGTGCCAGCAGCTTACGGGAAGAGACCCAGTACTTC